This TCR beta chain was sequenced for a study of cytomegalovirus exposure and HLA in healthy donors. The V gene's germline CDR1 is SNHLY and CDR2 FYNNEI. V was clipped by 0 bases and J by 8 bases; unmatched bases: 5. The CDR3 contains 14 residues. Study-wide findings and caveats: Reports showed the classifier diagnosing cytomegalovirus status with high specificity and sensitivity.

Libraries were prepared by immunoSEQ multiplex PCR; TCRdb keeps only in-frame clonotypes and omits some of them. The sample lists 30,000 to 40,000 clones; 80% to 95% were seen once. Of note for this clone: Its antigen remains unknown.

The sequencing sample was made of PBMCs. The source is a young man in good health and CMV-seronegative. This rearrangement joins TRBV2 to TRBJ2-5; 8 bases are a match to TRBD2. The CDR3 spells CASSEARGGRTQYF. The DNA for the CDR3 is TGTGCCAGCAGTGAAGCACGGGGGGGACGAACCCAGTACTTC.